This TCR beta chain was sequenced during a study of T cells in Graves' hyperthyroidism and ophthalmopathy. General observations from the study: For ophthalmopathy, model prediction preceded onset by a median 6.5 months.

Per the germline V gene, CDR1 is SEHNR and CDR2 is FQNEAQ (reference sequence). The CDR3 runs to 11 residues. The V and J ends lost 5 bases and 5 bases respectively, with 6 bases between them. Every diagnosis used clinical symptoms, serum thyroxine and TRAb, thyroid ultrasound and orbital computed tomography. The source material, RNA transcripts, was used to amplify TCR beta CDR3 regions. Researchers ran a first-round RT-PCR on the TCR CDR3 using the HTBI primer set. TCRdb recomputed calls from the multiplex PCR reads with MiXCR, one row per CDR3 protein. The sample lists more than 250,000 distinct CDR3 sequences, nearly 15% occurring once. This clonotype was counted many times. What it recognizes is unknown.

This receptor was identified in a woman between 50 and 59 years old with Graves' hyperthyroidism that later progressed to Graves' ophthalmopathy. The rearrangement links TRBV7-9 to TRBJ2-5; D is uncertain. The sample taken for sequencing was blood. The CDR3 reads CASSETETQYF. For the CDR3, the DNA is TGTGCCAGCAGCGAAACCGAGACCCAGTACTTC.